Here is one T cell receptor (beta chain) with its context. This CDR3 contains 12 residues. From germline, CDR1 is SEHNR and CDR2 FQNEAQ (reference sequence). V lost 3 bases and J lost 5, with 7 bases in between. The data are from a study of T cells after yellow fever vaccination. Via MiXCR, TCRdb re-called the 5' RACE reads, giving one row per CDR3 protein. The table shows around 530,000 distinct CDR3 sequences, with around 17% occurring only once. The sequencing here drew on PBMCs, taken less than 6 days after the first yellow fever vaccination. The chain couples TRBV7-9 to TRBJ2-5; D gene ambiguous. The sequence came from a man aged 18 to 29 who received the YFV17D yellow fever vaccine. The CDR3 DNA follows: TGTGCCAGCAGCTTCTTTGGGGAGACCCAGTACTTC. Residues: CASSFFGETQYF.